Listed below are T cell receptor beta chains from one sample, sequenced in a study of T-cell reconstitution after alpha-beta-depleted transplantation in children. One entry per CDR3 protein results from TCRdb running MiXCR on the PCR reads. The sample yields 600,000 to 700,000 distinct CDR3 sequences, around a sixth seen once. The sample in question was PBMCs from the stem cell graft donor, obtained from the stem cell graft. These TCRs come from a human donor who donated a stem cell graft to a child with acute myeloid leukemia. The CDR3 runs from the conserved cysteine through the conserved F or W. The order of the fields is V gene, J gene, clone size, CDR3 protein. Only some rows state a clone size, as once, few, many or a class for expanded clones.

TRBV12-3/TRBV12-4	TRBJ2-1	.	CASSFPRTSGGSSYNEQFF
TRBV20-1	TRBJ2-7	many	CSVWQSYEQYF
TRBV7-9	TRBJ2-5	few	CASSSTSPSGKPQYF
TRBV18	TRBJ1-4	few	CASSPRTGEEKLFF
TRBV11-2	TRBJ2-7	few	CASSPASHSYEQYF
TRBV6-2/TRBV6-3	TRBJ1-1	many	CASSSRQGGTEAFF
TRBV20-1	TRBJ2-1	many	CSAKNSLITYNEQFF
TRBV10-3	TRBJ1-2	many	CAISGDRTGGYTF
TRBV20-1	TRBJ1-3	many	CSARVGVGGNTIYF
TRBV6-9	TRBJ1-3	.	CASSYRSEGAGNTIYF
TRBV5-1	TRBJ1-5	few	CASSPGTGGSRPQHF
TRBV20-1	TRBJ1-2	many	CSARTGNYGYTF
TRBV20-1	TRBJ2-1	many	CSASRSGRSYNEQFF
TRBV10-3	TRBJ1-5	many	CAISLGEDQPQHF
TRBV20-1	TRBJ2-5	many	CSASYIGLAGGLQETQYF
TRBV5-4	TRBJ1-6	many	CASSFQNSPLHF
TRBV5-1	TRBJ2-2	many	CASSSGQVTNTGELFF
TRBV29-1	TRBJ1-5	many	CSVEGSRGPSKPQHF
TRBV20-1	TRBJ2-1	few	CSAHRQATVYNEQFF
TRBV12-3/TRBV12-4	TRBJ2-7	.	CASSESGGSYEQYF